This TCR beta chain was recorded in a study of CD4 T cells in relation to SARS-CoV-2 and coronaviruses. Trimming took 5 bases from V and 1 from J, leaving 14 bases between them. This CDR3 is 15 amino acids long. Germline V CDR1 and CDR2: SGHAT, FQNNGV. The unexposed donors gave CD4+ T cells in 2011-2018, prior to COVID-19. The table came from immunoSEQ multiplex PCR; TCRdb's copy has only in-frame clones and leaves some out. The sample lists some 65,000 clones, over 70% occurring once. The chain uses TRBV11-2 and TRBJ1-1, with D possibly being TRBD1 (6 bases). This TCR was recovered from a human donor in good health. Sample: memory CD4+ T cells from PBMCs. DNA for the CDR3: TGTGCCAGCAGCCCCGGTCGGGGGGCGAACACTGAAGCTTTCTTT. Encoded protein: CASSPGRGANTEAFF.